The 14 T cell receptor beta chains below come from one sample, sequenced in a study of cytomegalovirus exposure and HLA in healthy donors. The protocol was immunoSEQ multiplex PCR, while the TCRdb copy is restricted to in-frame clones and leaves out a portion. The sample contains tens of thousands of clones, roughly 94% of which appear only once. What was sequenced was PBMCs. These receptors were taken from a young woman in good health and CMV-seronegative.

In this sample, this clone turned up once. This rearrangement joins TRBV2 to TRBJ2-1; D possibly corresponds to TRBD2 (7 bases). Trimming pared 10 bases from V and 2 bases from J, leaving 18 bases between. The germline V gene has CDR1 SNHLY and CDR2 FYNNEI. The CDR3 spans 15 residues. DNA for the CDR3: TGTGCCATCAGGGTCGGGGGGCGAACCTACAATGAGCAGTTCTTC. This codes for CAIRVGGRTYNEQFF. The entire variable domain, with the rest obtained from reference TRBV2 and TRBJ2-1, is as follows: EPEVTQTPSHQVTQMGQEVILRCVPISNHLYFYWYRQILGQKVEFLVSFYNNEISEKSEIFDDQFSVERPDGSNFTLKIRSTKLEDSAMYFCAIRVGGRTYNEQFFGPGTRLTVL.

The chain uses TRBV5-1 and TRBJ2-5; D is unclear. V lost 6 bases to trimming and J lost 5 bases, with 17 bases between them. This CDR3 has 14 amino acids. Germline V gene lookup returns CDR1 SGHRS and CDR2 YFSETQ. The CDR3 reads CASTPVGGSETQYF. DNA for the CDR3: TGCGCCAGCACCCCCGTTGGCGGATCGGAGACCCAGTACTTC.

This chain links TRBV14 with TRBJ1-3; possible D gene TRBD1, 6 bases. Trimming removed 3 bases from V and 5 bases from J, with 17 bases in between. Germline CDR1 reads SGHDN; CDR2 reads FVKESK. The CDR3 is 16 residues long. CDR3 in DNA: TGTGCCAGCAGCCAGCAACAATACAGGGAACGAAACACCATATATTTT. Amino acid sequence: CASSQQQYRERNTIYF.

This clone is a singleton in its sample. The rearrangement links TRBV5-1 to TRBJ2-2, with 9 bases that match TRBD1. This CDR3 region has 16 residues. V gave up 4 bases and J gave up 2 bases; unmatched junction bases: 6. Germline V gene sequence: CDR1 SGHRS, CDR2 YFSETQ. The CDR3 bases are TGCGCCAGCAGCCCTAGGACAGGGGTAAACACCGGGGAGCTGTTTTTT. Protein sequence: CASSPRTGVNTGELFF.

CDR3 DNA sequence: TGTGCCAGCAGTATGGACAGGGGGCATTACAATGAGCAGTTCTTC. It is translated as CASSMDRGHYNEQFF. The chain is built from TRBV6-5 and TRBJ2-1; 11 bases match TRBD1. Germline CDR1 MNHEY, CDR2 SVGAGI. V was pared by 5 bases and J by 4 bases, with 4 bases of the junction left unmatched. The CDR3 has 15 amino acids.

The chain has TRBV2 and TRBJ2-1, with TRBD1 identical over 7 bases. After removal of 7 bases from V and 0 bases from J, the junction contained 12 bases not matched to a gene. This CDR3 region has 17 residues. Germline values: CDR1 SNHLY, CDR2 FYNNEI. The CDR3 spells CASTREPGQFSYNEQFF. DNA of the CDR3: TGTGCCAGCACGAGAGAGCCGGGACAGTTCTCCTACAATGAGCAGTTCTTC.

This chain joins TRBV6-1 and TRBJ1-6, with D unclear. This CDR3 has 16 amino acids. CDR1 MNHNS and CDR2 SASEGT come from the germline V gene. V was shortened by 2 bases and J by 10 bases, with 18 bases between the two germline ends. The CDR3 nucleotides are TGTGCCAGCAGTGAAATTCTTACCCCTGAGCACTCACCCCTCCACTTT. Protein: CASSEILTPEHSPLHF.

This chain joins TRBV19 and TRBJ2-3; perhaps TRBD2 as D (6 bases). V was trimmed by 4 bases and J by 6 bases, leaving 20 bases between them. Germline values: CDR1 LNHDA, CDR2 SQIVND (reference sequence). This CDR3 has 16 residues. CDR3 protein: CASSKSGTLMWDTQYF. The DNA for the CDR3 is TGTGCCAGTAGTAAGTCCGGGACTCTAATGTGGGATACGCAGTATTTT.

The count of this clone is one. The chain employs TRBV28 and TRBJ2-7; D possibly corresponds to TRBD1 (7 bases). CDR3 length: 17 amino acids. Trimming took off 4 bases at V and 0 bases at J, with 19 bases between the two ends. CDR1 and CDR2 from the germline V gene are MDHEN and SYDVKM. CDR3 nucleotides: TGTGCCAGCAGTTCCCCGGCAGGGGGGATGAGCTCCTACGAGCAGTACTTC. Translating it yields CASSSPAGGMSSYEQYF.

The chain links TRBV6-5 to TRBJ1-3; 10 nucleotides align to TRBD1. Trimming at V came to 5 bases and at J to 7 bases, leaving 8 bases not matched to a gene. Germline loops: CDR1 MNHEY, CDR2 SVGAGI. The CDR3 loop spans 15 amino acids. Written as DNA, the CDR3 is TGTGCCAGCAGTCTGGACAGGGGGGTTTTGAACACCATATATTTT. As protein: CASSLDRGVLNTIYF.

The V gene is TRBV6-6, the J gene TRBJ1-5; unclear D gene. This CDR3 contains 15 residues. Germline V lookup: CDR1 MNHNY, CDR2 SVGAGI (reference sequence). The ends were cut back, 5 bases at V and 2 bases at J, with 13 bases in the middle. CDR3 residues: CASSLQARGNQPQHF. In nucleotides, the CDR3 is TGTGCCAGCAGTCTCCAGGCCCGCGGCAATCAGCCCCAGCATTTT.

V is TRBV7-6 and J is TRBJ2-7, with 8 bases lining up with TRBD2. Unmatched junction bases numbered 6, after V lost 2 bases and J lost 0 bases. This CDR3 comprises 16 residues. Per germline, CDR1 SGHVS and CDR2 FNYEAQ. CDR3 amino acids: CASSLRGGPSSYEQYF. The CDR3, as DNA: TGTGCCAGCAGCTTACGGGGGGGACCGAGCTCCTACGAGCAGTACTTC.

The genes are TRBV9 and TRBJ1-5, with 7 bases that match TRBD1. This CDR3 spans 15 amino acids. Germline lookup yields CDR1 SGDLS and CDR2 YYNGEE. Trimming cost V 2 bases and J 7 bases; bases outside gene matches: 9. CDR3 sequence: CASSVGQGGRQPQHF. The CDR3 DNA reads TGTGCCAGCAGCGTGGGCCAGGGGGGAAGGCAGCCCCAGCATTTT.

A single count supports this clone. V is TRBV11-2 and J is TRBJ2-4, with D perhaps TRBD1 (5 bases). The CDR3 has 16 amino acids. The germline CDR1 and CDR2 sequences are SGHAT and FQNNGV. V lost 5 bases to trimming and J lost 0 bases, with 14 bases between them. The DNA for the CDR3 is TGTGCCAGCAGCCATAAGGACACGTTAGCCAAAAACATTCAGTACTTC. Translation gives CASSHKDTLAKNIQYF. The variable domain in full, completed from reference TRBV11-2 and TRBJ2-4, reads EAGVAQSPRYKIIEKRQSVAFWCNPISGHATLYWYQQILGQGPKLLIQFQNNGVVDDSQLPKDRFSAERLKGVDSTLKIQPAKLEDSAVYLCASSHKDTLAKNIQYFGAGTRLSVL.